The clone carrying this TCR beta chain was observed once. CDR1 GTSNPN and CDR2 SVGIG come from the germline V gene (reference sequence). CDR3 length equals 16 residues. V lost 0 bases to trimming and J lost 5 bases, with 16 bases between them. The data were taken from a study of blood T cell repertoires in COVID-19. The method was immunoSEQ multiplex PCR; TCRdb's version includes in-frame clones alone and lacks a portion of them. The table includes 250,000 to 300,000 clones, about 85% detected once. The sequenced sample was peripheral blood. V usage is TRBV30 and J usage is TRBJ2-2; the D gene is possibly TRBD2 (8 bases). This clonotype was sampled from a woman in her fifties or sixties who had recovered from COVID-19. CDR3 region: CAWSVLAGQTTGELFF. The CDR3 nucleotides are TGTGCCTGGAGTGTATTAGCGGGACAGACAACCGGGGAGCTGTTTTTT.